Listed below are T cell receptor beta chains from one sample, sequenced in a study of blood T cell repertoires in COVID-19. The repertoire was sequenced with immunoSEQ multiplex PCR; TCRdb's copy has only in-frame clones and lacks some. The sample contains under 500,000 clones, about 90% of which appear only once. Sequenced input: PBMCs or T cells enriched from blood (not recorded which). All receptors derive from a woman between 18 and 29 years old with acute COVID-19. Each CDR3 is given with its conserved first and last residue. The order of the fields is J gene, clone size, D gene, V gene, CDR3 protein, CDR3 DNA. The D gene is left open where the match is weak. Only part of the rows carry a size: once, few, many, or a class if the clone is expanded.

>TRBJ2-1|NA|NA|TRBV7-7
CASSFRESSYNEQFF
TGTGCTAGCAGCTTTAGGGAGAGCTCCTACAATGAGCAGTTCTTC
>TRBJ2-3|NA|NA|TRBV24-1
CATSGWGEGDTQYF
TGTGCCACCAGTGGTTGGGGAGAAGGGGATACGCAGTATTTT
>TRBJ2-7|NA|TRBD1|TRBV25-1
CASSDPQGAYEQYF
TGTGCCAGCAGTGATCCACAGGGGGCATACGAGCAGTACTTC
>TRBJ2-3|NA|NA|TRBV6-5
CASSNRERTDTQYF
TGTGCCAGCTCGAACCGGGAGAGGACAGATACGCAGTATTTT
>TRBJ2-2|NA|TRBD1|TRBV14
CASSQEWDRSTGELFF
TGTGCCAGCAGCCAAGAGTGGGACAGGAGCACCGGGGAGCTGTTTTTT
>TRBJ1-5|NA|NA|TRBV10-1
CASTSDGQGLRGPQHF
NA
>TRBJ2-1|NA|NA|TRBV9
CASSAAGNEQFF
TGTGCCAGCAGCGCCGCCGGCAATGAGCAGTTCTTC
>TRBJ1-2|NA|NA|TRBV2
CASSEVLAVGYTF
TGTGCCAGCAGTGAAGTATTGGCTGTTGGCTACACCTTC
>TRBJ2-1|NA|TRBD2|TRBV7-9
CASSSGTSGYNEQFF
TGTGCCAGCAGCTCCGGGACTAGCGGATACAATGAGCAGTTCTTC
>TRBJ1-1|NA|TRBD1|TRBV6-2/TRBV6-3
CASSSQGAGTEAFF
TGTGCCAGCAGTTCACAGGGGGCAGGGACTGAAGCTTTCTTT
>TRBJ2-1|once|NA|TRBV29-1
CSVEPDNYNEQFF
TGCAGCGTTGAACCGGACAATTACAATGAGCAGTTCTTC
>TRBJ2-5|NA|NA|TRBV5-1
CASKNRGGKETQYF
TGCGCCAGCAAAAACAGGGGGGGAAAAGAGACCCAGTACTTC
>TRBJ1-2|few|NA|TRBV3-1/TRBV3-2
CASTLTADTVYGYTF
TGTGCCAGCACCTTGACTGCGGACACGGTCTATGGCTACACCTTC
>TRBJ1-5|NA|NA|TRBV19
CASSNWGDQPQHF
TGTGCCAGTAGTAATTGGGGGGACCAGCCCCAGCATTTT
>TRBJ1-1|NA|NA|TRBV2
CASSDYAYTGTEAFF
TGTGCCAGCAGTGATTATGCGTACACGGGGACTGAAGCTTTCTTT
>TRBJ1-6|NA|NA|TRBV5-6
CASSLDRDIYNSPLHF
TGTGCCAGCAGCTTGGACCGGGACATCTATAATTCACCCCTCCACTTT
>TRBJ1-2|few|NA|TRBV4-3
CASSQDLGDRKYGYTF
TGCGCCAGCAGCCAAGATCTAGGCGACAGAAAGTATGGCTACACCTTC
>TRBJ2-1|NA|NA|TRBV10-1
CASSETGSVDNEQFF
TGCGCCAGCAGTGAGACGGGGTCTGTCGACAATGAGCAGTTCTTC
>TRBJ1-2|NA|NA|TRBV12-3/TRBV12-4
CASSSVINYGYTF
TGTGCCAGCAGTTCCGTAATTAACTATGGCTACACCTTC
>TRBJ2-7|NA|NA|TRBV6-5
CASSYSGKSGYEQYF
TGTGCCAGCAGTTACTCTGGCAAGTCTGGCTACGAGCAGTACTTC
>TRBJ2-1|NA|NA|TRBV15
CATSGRGGGRDEQFF
TGTGCCACCAGCGGGAGGGGGGGCGGTCGGGATGAGCAGTTCTTC
>TRBJ1-2|NA|NA|TRBV3-1/TRBV3-2
CASSQEGRRWDGYTF
TGTGCCAGCAGCCAAGAGGGCAGGAGGTGGGATGGCTACACCTTC
>TRBJ1-1|NA|NA|TRBV2
CASRDSEGTEAFF
TGTGCCAGCAGGGACAGTGAAGGCACTGAAGCTTTCTTT
>TRBJ1-3|NA|NA|TRBV28
CASNPGGSGNTIYF
TGTGCCAGCAACCCCGGGGGGTCTGGAAACACCATATATTTT
>TRBJ1-6|NA|NA|TRBV18
CASSPDRGGSYNSPLHF
TGTGCCAGCTCACCAGATCGGGGGGGCTCCTATAATTCACCCCTCCACTTT
>TRBJ2-1|NA|TRBD2|TRBV11-1
CASSLVGGGALNEQFF
TGTGCCAGCAGCTTAGTCGGCGGGGGGGCCTTAAATGAGCAGTTCTTC
>TRBJ2-2|NA|NA|TRBV9
CASSPRERANTGELFF
TGTGCCAGCAGCCCCCGCGAGCGGGCGAACACCGGGGAGCTGTTTTTT
>TRBJ2-7|NA|NA|TRBV7-8
CASSLERGFSYEQYF
TGTGCCAGCAGCTTAGAAAGGGGGTTTTCCTACGAGCAGTACTTC
>TRBJ2-7|NA|TRBD2|TRBV28
CASSPLAGGLKNEQYF
TGTGCCAGCAGCCCTTTAGCGGGTGGCCTGAAGAACGAGCAGTACTTC
>TRBJ2-1|NA|NA|TRBV18
CASSIASSYNEQFF
TGTGCCAGCTCAATAGCGAGCTCCTACAATGAGCAGTTCTTC
>TRBJ2-7|NA|NA|TRBV7-8
CASSLEGDSYEQYF
TGTGCCAGCAGCTTAGAAGGGGACTCCTACGAGCAGTACTTC
>TRBJ2-1|NA|NA|TRBV5-5
CASSLTTASWDNEQFF
TGTGCCAGCAGCCTAACCACGGCTAGTTGGGACAATGAGCAGTTCTTC
>TRBJ1-5|NA|NA|TRBV20-1
CSASPRLLDQPQHF
TGCAGTGCTAGTCCCAGACTCTTAGATCAGCCCCAGCATTTT
>TRBJ1-1|NA|NA|TRBV11-3
CASSRTGNTEAFF
TGTGCCAGCAGCAGAACAGGGAACACTGAAGCTTTCTTT
>TRBJ1-5|NA|NA|TRBV19
CASRQGIQPQHF
TGTGCCAGCCGCCAGGGGATTCAGCCCCAGCATTTT
>TRBJ1-1|once|NA|TRBV9
CASSANSLMNTEAFF
TGTGCCAGCAGCGCCAACAGCCTCATGAACACTGAAGCTTTCTTT
>TRBJ2-1|once|NA|TRBV20-1
CSASSSINEQFF
TGCAGTGCTAGTTCTAGTATCAATGAGCAGTTCTTC
>TRBJ2-5|NA|TRBD2|TRBV2
CASEGLAGGETQYF
TGTGCCAGCGAAGGACTAGCGGGGGGAGAGACCCAGTACTTC
>TRBJ1-5|NA|TRBD1|TRBV29-1
CSVGQRSNQPQHF
TGCAGCGTGGGACAGAGAAGCAATCAGCCCCAGCATTTT
>TRBJ2-1|NA|NA|TRBV6-2/TRBV6-3
CASSLERYNEQFF
TGTGCCAGCAGTCTTGAGCGGTACAATGAGCAGTTCTTC
>TRBJ2-7|NA|TRBD2|TRBV4-3
CASSQGGGLSDGSYEQYF
TGCGCCAGCAGCCAAGGGGGAGGGTTATCCGACGGTTCCTACGAGCAGTACTTC
>TRBJ1-5|NA|NA|TRBV3-1/TRBV3-2
CASRSTGSGQPQHF
TGTGCCAGCAGGTCGACAGGTTCGGGTCAGCCCCAGCATTTT
>TRBJ1-5|NA|NA|TRBV19
CASSQGLGQPQHF
TGTGCCAGTAGCCAGGGACTGGGGCAGCCCCAGCATTTT
>TRBJ2-4|NA|NA|TRBV3-1/TRBV3-2
CASSQDPGWRGIQYF
TGTGCCAGCAGCCAAGATCCAGGGTGGAGGGGCATTCAGTACTTC
>TRBJ2-3|NA|TRBD2|TRBV4-1
CASRPSGRKADTQYF
TGCGCCAGCAGACCGAGCGGGAGGAAAGCAGATACGCAGTATTTT
>TRBJ2-5|NA|TRBD2|TRBV7-9
CASSSGIAGVETQYF
TGTGCCAGCAGCTCAGGGATAGCGGGGGTTGAGACCCAGTACTTC
>TRBJ2-3|NA|NA|TRBV9
CASSVVTSLSYTDTQYF
TGTGCCAGCAGCGTAGTTACTTCCCTATCCTACACAGATACGCAGTATTTT
>TRBJ2-5|many|NA|TRBV7-2
CASSQAYSQETQYF
TGTGCCAGCAGCCAGGCCTATTCCCAAGAGACCCAGTACTTC
>TRBJ2-5|NA|NA|TRBV19
CASSVPGETQYF
TGTGCCAGTAGCGTCCCGGGTGAGACCCAGTACTTC
>TRBJ2-5|NA|NA|TRBV11-3
CASSRSSWETQYF
TGTGCCAGCAGCCGGTCTAGTTGGGAGACCCAGTACTTC
>TRBJ1-1|NA|NA|TRBV2
CASRGGTEAFF
TGTGCCAGCAGAGGGGGCACTGAAGCTTTCTTT
>TRBJ1-6|NA|TRBD1|TRBV14
CASRPGTVNSPLHF
TGTGCCAGCAGACCCGGGACAGTGAATTCACCCCTCCACTTT
>TRBJ2-3|NA|NA|TRBV28
CASSFGGTTDTQYF
TGTGCCAGCAGTTTCGGCGGGACGACAGATACGCAGTATTTT
>TRBJ1-4|NA|NA|TRBV7-9
CASSLMLGLGDEKLFF
TGTGCCAGCAGCTTAATGTTGGGACTTGGTGATGAAAAACTGTTTTTT
>TRBJ1-5|once|NA|TRBV7-9
CASSSDDQPQHF
TGTGCCAGCAGCTCAGATGATCAGCCCCAGCATTTT